This passage covers 25 T cell receptor beta chains from one sample sequenced in a study of blood T cell repertoires in COVID-19. Sequencing used immunoSEQ multiplex PCR; TCRdb keeps in-frame clones, though not all of them. The sample includes fewer than 110,000 clones, about 90% of them seen just once. The sequenced material came from peripheral blood. The source is a human donor in a cohort sampled during active COVID-19.

The V call is TRBV6-5, the J call TRBJ2-3; TRBD2 is a possible D gene (7 bases). The CDR3 is made up of 14 amino acids. The germline V gene encodes CDR1 MNHEY and CDR2 SVGAGI. V was trimmed by 8 bases and J by 3 bases, leaving 15 bases between them. DNA for the CDR3: TGTGCCAGCTCTGTGGGGGGGCAGACAGATACGCAGTATTTT. Protein sequence: CASSVGGQTDTQYF.

This chain connects TRBV5-6 to TRBJ2-7; 7 bases line up with TRBD1. Trimming cost V 7 bases and J 11 bases; bases outside gene matches: 15. Germline V lookup: CDR1 SGHDT, CDR2 YYEEEE. The CDR3 has 13 residues. The CDR3: CASRTPGQAREYF. DNA for the CDR3: TGTGCCAGCCGCACCCCCGGACAGGCAAGGGAGTACTTC.

The chain has TRBV2 and TRBJ1-5, with 7 nucleotides matching TRBD1. CDR1 is SNHLY, CDR2 FYNNEI, per germline. The CDR3 loop spans 14 amino acids. V shed 6 bases and J 3 bases; nucleotides not matched to a gene: 5. DNA for the CDR3: TGTGCCAGCAGCACGGGACAGACCAATCAGCCCCAGCATTTT. Its protein is CASSTGQTNQPQHF.

The V gene is TRBV29-1, the J gene TRBJ2-7, with a tentative D call TRBD2 (6 bases). This CDR3 region has 17 residues. V dropped 0 bases and J dropped 6 bases, with 24 bases sitting between them. The V gene's germline CDR1 is SQVTM and CDR2 ANQGSEA. CDR3 bases: TGCAGCGTTGAAGATTCGGGTGCGACCGGGACTGCCACCGAGCAGTACTTC. Its protein product is CSVEDSGATGTATEQYF.

In its sample, this clone was seen once. This sequence joins TRBV15 and TRBJ2-7; TRBD2 matches at 7 bases. The V and J ends lost 0 bases and 3 bases, in that order; junction bases with no gene match: 5. Germline CDR1 reads LNHNV; CDR2 reads YYDKDF (reference sequence). The CDR3 runs to 15 residues. The CDR3 sequence: CATSRDPGLFYEQYF. The CDR3 DNA is TGTGCCACCAGCAGAGATCCGGGACTATTCTACGAGCAGTACTTC. Looking up the rest from reference TRBV15 and TRBJ2-7 gives the full variable domain: DAMVIQNPRYQVTQFGKPVTLSCSQTLNHNVMYWYQQKSSQAPKLLFHYYDKDFNNEADTPDNFQSRRPNTSFCFLDIRSPGLGDTAMYLCATSRDPGLFYEQYFGPGTRLTVT.

The rearrangement uses TRBV28 and TRBJ2-7; 9 bases map to TRBD1. V lost 6 bases and J lost 9; bases outside the gene matches: 12. Germline values: CDR1 MDHEN, CDR2 SYDVKM. The CDR3 runs to 14 residues. In nucleotides, the CDR3 is TGTGCCAGCAGCCCCGGGACAGGGATTTTGGGGCAGTACTTC. Its translation is CASSPGTGILGQYF.

The chain has TRBV19 and TRBJ1-5, with D tentatively TRBD1 (6 bases). Looked up from germline, CDR1 is LNHDA and CDR2 is SQIVND (reference sequence). Trimming took 10 bases from V and 1 from J, leaving 20 bases between them. The CDR3 spans 16 residues. CDR3 in amino acids: CATSHPGRGSNQPQHF. CDR3 bases: TGTGCCACCTCCCACCCTGGCAGGGGAAGCAATCAGCCCCAGCATTTT.

This clone was recorded a few times. The rearrangement uses TRBV9 and TRBJ2-3; the match to TRBD2 covers 9 bases. The germline V gene has CDR1 SGDLS and CDR2 YYNGEE. V lost 4 bases and J lost 0; bases outside the gene matches: 6. The CDR3 has 16 residues. The CDR3 sequence is CASSPIAGASTDTQYF. CDR3 coding DNA: TGTGCCAGCAGCCCCATAGCGGGGGCGAGCACAGATACGCAGTATTTT.

V gene TRBV7-2 combines with J gene TRBJ2-1; no definite D call. The CDR3 loop spans 14 amino acids. Germline CDR1 is SGHTA and CDR2 is FQGNSA. Trimming cost V 0 bases and J 10 bases, with 13 bases left between them. Written as DNA, the CDR3 is TGTGCCAGCAGCTTAGCGGCTCCGCAGATGGAGCAGTTCTTC. Translation: CASSLAAPQMEQFF.

V usage is TRBV5-1 and J usage is TRBJ2-3; tentative D call: TRBD2 (7 bases). V was shortened by 3 bases and J by 0 bases, with 14 bases between the two germline ends. The CDR3 sequence is 16 residues long. Germline loops: CDR1 SGHRS, CDR2 YFSETQ. For the CDR3, the DNA is TGCGCCAGCAGCTCGGGGGGCGGACCCAGCACAGATACGCAGTATTTT. As protein: CASSSGGGPSTDTQYF.

The chain carries TRBV7-8 and TRBJ1-4; D ambiguous. Germline V gene sequence: CDR1 SGHVS, CDR2 FQNEAQ. The V and J ends lost 2 bases and 0 bases respectively, with 16 bases between them. The CDR3 is made up of 18 amino acids. The CDR3 DNA sequence: TGTGCCAGCAGCTTATTCGGAGCCGCCACTGCAACTAATGAAAAACTGTTTTTT. Amino acid sequence: CASSLFGAATATNEKLFF. Drawing the rest from reference TRBV7-8 and TRBJ1-4, the complete variable domain is GAGVSQSPRYKVAKRGQDVALRCDPISGHVSLFWYQQALGQGPEFLTYFQNEAQLDKSGLPSDRFFAERPEGSVSTLKIQRTQQEDSAVYLCASSLFGAATATNEKLFFGSGTQLSVL.

DNA of the CDR3: TGTGCCAGCAGCACGGGACAGGGCGTCAGGGAGACCCAGTACTTC. Residues: CASSTGQGVRETQYF. This chain uses TRBV5-4 with TRBJ2-5; 9 bases fit TRBD1. CDR3 length: 15 residues. The germline V gene has CDR1 SGHNT and CDR2 YYREEE (reference sequence). V shed 4 bases and J 5 bases; nucleotides not matched to a gene: 9.

The V and J genes are TRBV9 and TRBJ2-1; D uncertain. V was cut by 0 bases and J by 8 bases, with 12 bases left in between. Per germline, CDR1 SGDLS and CDR2 YYNGEE. The CDR3 has 14 amino acids. For the CDR3, the DNA is TGTGCCAGCAGCGTAGAAACGGTGCCGGATGAGCAGTTCTTC. Protein: CASSVETVPDEQFF.

As to this clone: Sequence at one end of the junction differs from germline and may be a read error. V gene TRBV7-7 combines with J gene TRBJ2-5; perhaps TRBD2 as D (5 bases). This CDR3 region has 15 residues. Per the germline V gene, CDR1 is SSHAT and CDR2 is FNYEAQ (reference sequence). In DNA, the CDR3 is TGTGCTAGCAGCTCGACTTGGACCGAGGGAGAGACCCAGTACTTC. It codes for CASSSTWTEGETQYF.

This clone was counted a single time. The CDR3, as DNA: TGTGCCAGCAGCCAATTGATGGGCGGGATGGGGGACGAGCAGTTCTTC. As protein: CASSQLMGGMGDEQFF. The gene calls are TRBV3-1 (or the pseudogene TRBV3-2) and TRBJ2-1; D perhaps matches TRBD2 (6 bases). Germline loops: CDR1 LGHDT, CDR2 YNNKEL (reference sequence). Trimming pared 2 bases from V and 10 bases from J, leaving 21 bases between. The CDR3 loop spans 16 amino acids.

V usage is TRBV11-3 and J usage is TRBJ2-1, with 9 bases that match TRBD1. V lost 5 bases and J lost 5; bases outside the gene matches: 1. The CDR3 is 13 residues long. Germline CDR1 SGHNT, CDR2 YENEEA. This CDR3 reads CASSGTGHNEQFF. The DNA of the CDR3 is TGTGCCAGCAGCGGGACAGGGCACAATGAGCAGTTCTTC.

This rearrangement joins TRBV5-4 to TRBJ2-1, with a weak D call TRBD1 (5 bases). Germline assignment: CDR1 SGHNT and CDR2 YYREEE (reference sequence). Trimming removed 2 bases from V and 7 bases from J, with 7 bases in between. This CDR3 spans 12 amino acids. The CDR3 DNA is TGTGCCAGCAGCTTTAACAGGAATGAGCAGTTCTTC. Translated, it gives CASSFNRNEQFF.

This clone was seen a few times. The chain uses TRBV6-5 and TRBJ2-5; 8 bases are shared with TRBD1. V dropped 0 bases and J dropped 5; count of bases not matched to a gene: 8. The V gene's germline CDR1 is MNHEY and CDR2 SVGAGI. CDR3 length equals 16 residues. The chain's CDR3 is CASSYSRAGGWETQYF. Written as DNA, the CDR3 is TGTGCCAGCAGTTACTCGAGGGCAGGGGGCTGGGAGACCCAGTACTTC.

The chain recombines TRBV29-1 with TRBJ2-3; D is perhaps TRBD1 (5 bases). Germline lookup yields CDR1 SQVTM and CDR2 ANQGSEA. This CDR3 has 12 residues. V lost 1 base and J 8 bases, leaving 10 bases between the germline ends. CDR3 in amino acids: CSVEVRVGTQYF. CDR3 sequence (DNA): TGCAGCGTTGAAGTCAGGGTCGGTACGCAGTATTTT.

J is TRBJ2-1 and V is TRBV2, with 9 bases that match TRBD2. Germline V lookup: CDR1 SNHLY, CDR2 FYNNEI. The CDR3 spans 17 residues. The trim removed 5 bases at V and 5 bases at J, leaving 13 bases unmatched. The chain's CDR3 is CASSLNGAGGTNNEQFF. CDR3 nucleotides: TGTGCCAGCAGTCTCAACGGGGCGGGAGGGACTAACAATGAGCAGTTCTTC.

The J gene is TRBJ1-4, the V gene TRBV11-2; TRBD1 agrees at 8 bases. The V gene's germline CDR1 is SGHAT and CDR2 FQNNGV. V shed 4 bases and J 6 bases; nucleotides not matched to a gene: 4. The CDR3 runs 14 residues. In DNA form, the CDR3 reads TGTGCCAGCAGCTGGGGACAGGCTTATGAAAAACTGTTTTTT. It encodes CASSWGQAYEKLFF.

This chain connects TRBV2 to TRBJ2-7; D gene unclear. Between the trimmed V and J ends, which lost 3 bases and 2 bases, there was a span of 8 bases. The CDR3 is 13 amino acids. Per the germline V gene, CDR1 is SNHLY and CDR2 is FYNNEI. The CDR3 nucleotides read TGTGCCAGCAGTGAGGGCAGTACCTACGAGCAGTACTTC. It encodes CASSEGSTYEQYF.

J is TRBJ2-3 and V is TRBV6-4; 9 bases are a match to TRBD2. Germline values: CDR1 MRHNA, CDR2 SNTAGT. V was pared by 7 bases and J by 0 bases, with 5 bases of the junction left unmatched. The CDR3 sequence is 15 residues long. In nucleotides, the CDR3 is TGTGCCAGCATGGCCACTAGCGGGAGCACAGATACGCAGTATTTT. This encodes CASMATSGSTDTQYF.

The V call is TRBV19, the J call TRBJ1-5, with no clear D. The CDR3 runs to 13 residues. Germline loops: CDR1 LNHDA, CDR2 SQIVND (reference sequence). V was shortened by 7 bases and J by 1 base, with 8 bases between the two germline ends. The CDR3 DNA reads as TGTGCCAGTACTGGAGTAAGCAATCAGCCCCAGCATTTT. It yields the protein CASTGVSNQPQHF. The full variable domain, its missing parts supplied by reference TRBV19 and TRBJ1-5, is DGGITQSPKYLFRKEGQNVTLSCEQNLNHDAMYWYRQDPGQGLRLIYYSQIVNDFQKGDIAEGYSVSREKKESFPLTVTSAQKNPTAFYLCASTGVSNQPQHFGDGTRLSIL.

The chain uses TRBV18 and TRBJ2-4; 12 bases agree with TRBD2. The germline CDR1 and CDR2 sequences are KGHSH and LQKENI. The trim removed 3 bases at V and 1 base at J, leaving 4 bases unmatched. The CDR3 length is 17 residues. DNA for the CDR3: TGTGCCAGCTCACCCTGGACTAGCGGGACGGCCAAAAACATTCAGTACTTC. It encodes CASSPWTSGTAKNIQYF.